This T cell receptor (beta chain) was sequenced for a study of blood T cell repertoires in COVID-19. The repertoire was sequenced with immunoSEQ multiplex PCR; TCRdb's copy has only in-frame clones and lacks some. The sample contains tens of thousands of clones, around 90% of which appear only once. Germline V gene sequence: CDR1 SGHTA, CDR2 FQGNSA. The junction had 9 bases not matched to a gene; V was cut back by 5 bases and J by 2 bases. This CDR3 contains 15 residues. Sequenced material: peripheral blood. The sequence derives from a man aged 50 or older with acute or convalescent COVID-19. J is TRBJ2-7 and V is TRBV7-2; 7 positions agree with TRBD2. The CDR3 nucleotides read TGTGCCAGCAGCCCCGGGACTACTCGCGCCTACGAGCAGTACTTC. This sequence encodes CASSPGTTRAYEQYF.